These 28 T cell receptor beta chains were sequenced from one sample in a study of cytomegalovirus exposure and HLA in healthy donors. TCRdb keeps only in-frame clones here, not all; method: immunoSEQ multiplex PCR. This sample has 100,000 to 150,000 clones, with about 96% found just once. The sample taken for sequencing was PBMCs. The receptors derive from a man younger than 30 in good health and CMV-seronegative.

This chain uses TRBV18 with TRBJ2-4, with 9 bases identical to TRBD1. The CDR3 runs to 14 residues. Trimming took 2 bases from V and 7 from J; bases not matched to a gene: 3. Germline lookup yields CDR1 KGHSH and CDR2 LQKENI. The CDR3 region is CASSPGGQGNIQYF. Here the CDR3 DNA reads TGTGCCAGCTCACCAGGGGGACAGGGTAACATTCAGTACTTC.

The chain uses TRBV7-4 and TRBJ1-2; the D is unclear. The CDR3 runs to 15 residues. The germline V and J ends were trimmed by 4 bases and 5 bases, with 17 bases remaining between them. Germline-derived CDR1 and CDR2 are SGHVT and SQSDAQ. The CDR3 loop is CASSSRSPKRYGYTF. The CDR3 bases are TGTGCCAGCAGCTCGAGGTCCCCTAAAAGGTATGGCTACACCTTC.

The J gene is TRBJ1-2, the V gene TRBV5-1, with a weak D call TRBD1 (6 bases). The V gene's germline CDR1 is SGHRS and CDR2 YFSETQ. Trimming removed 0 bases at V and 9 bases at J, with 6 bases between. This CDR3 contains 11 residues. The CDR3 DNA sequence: TGCGCCAGCAGCTTGGGGGGGCGCTACACCTTC. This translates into CASSLGGRYTF.

The CDR3 bases are TGTGCCAGCAGTCCTCCAGGGTTCTCCTACAATGAGCAGTTCTTC. It translates to CASSPPGFSYNEQFF. The V call is TRBV2, the J call TRBJ2-1; tentative D call: TRBD1 (5 bases). Germline V gene sequence: CDR1 SNHLY, CDR2 FYNNEI. The CDR3 length is 15 residues. Trimming pared 5 bases from V and 0 bases from J, leaving 11 bases between.

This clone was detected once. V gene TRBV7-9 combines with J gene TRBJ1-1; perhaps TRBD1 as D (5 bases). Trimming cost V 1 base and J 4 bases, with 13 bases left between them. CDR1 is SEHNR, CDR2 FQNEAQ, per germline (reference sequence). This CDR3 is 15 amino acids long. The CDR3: CASSLGAGRTTEAFF. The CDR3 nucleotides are TGTGCCAGCAGCTTAGGGGCAGGGAGGACCACTGAAGCTTTCTTT.

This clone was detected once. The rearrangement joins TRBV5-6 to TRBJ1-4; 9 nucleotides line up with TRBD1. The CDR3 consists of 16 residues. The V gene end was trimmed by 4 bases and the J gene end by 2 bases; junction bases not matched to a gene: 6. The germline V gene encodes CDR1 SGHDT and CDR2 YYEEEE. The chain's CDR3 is CASSAGTGWTNEKLFF. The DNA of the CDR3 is TGTGCCAGCAGCGCAGGGACAGGGTGGACTAATGAAAAACTGTTTTTT. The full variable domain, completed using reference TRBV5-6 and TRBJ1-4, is DAGVTQSPTHLIKTRGQQVTLRCSPKSGHDTVSWYQQALGQGPQFIFQYYEEEERQRGNFPDRFSGHQFPNYSSELNVNALLLGDSALYLCASSAGTGWTNEKLFFGSGTQLSVL.

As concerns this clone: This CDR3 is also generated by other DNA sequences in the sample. The CDR3 nucleotides are TGTGCCACCAGCAGTGGGGCCAAGGAGCCCCAGCATTTT. It yields the protein CATSSGAKEPQHF. V is TRBV15 and J is TRBJ1-5; D is possibly TRBD1 (5 bases). The CDR3 totals 13 residues. The germline V gene has CDR1 LNHNV and CDR2 YYDKDF (reference sequence). V lost 3 bases, J lost 8 bases, and 11 bases lay in between.

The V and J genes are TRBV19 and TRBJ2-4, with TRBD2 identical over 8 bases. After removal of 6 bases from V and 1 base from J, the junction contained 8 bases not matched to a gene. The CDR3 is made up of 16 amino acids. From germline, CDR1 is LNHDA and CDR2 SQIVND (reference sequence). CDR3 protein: CASRSGGDAAKNIQYF. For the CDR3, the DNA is TGTGCCAGTAGATCGGGGGGGGACGCTGCCAAAAACATTCAGTACTTC.

As DNA, the CDR3 is TGTGCCAGCAGTACTAGGACAGGCGCGGAAGCTTTCTTT. Translation gives CASSTRTGAEAFF. The chain carries TRBV25-1 and TRBJ1-1, with 7 bases matching TRBD1. The CDR3 has 13 amino acids. CDR1 and CDR2 from the germline V gene are MGHDK and SYGVNS. Germline trimming cut 5 bases from V and 8 bases from J; bases unmatched to any gene: 8.

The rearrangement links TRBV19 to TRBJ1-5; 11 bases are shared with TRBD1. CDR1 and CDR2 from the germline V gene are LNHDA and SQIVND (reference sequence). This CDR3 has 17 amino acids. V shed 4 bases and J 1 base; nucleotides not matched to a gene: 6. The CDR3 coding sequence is TGTGCCAGTAGTACCGGGACAGGGGGGCGGAGCAATCAGCCCCAGCATTTT. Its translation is CASSTGTGGRSNQPQHF.

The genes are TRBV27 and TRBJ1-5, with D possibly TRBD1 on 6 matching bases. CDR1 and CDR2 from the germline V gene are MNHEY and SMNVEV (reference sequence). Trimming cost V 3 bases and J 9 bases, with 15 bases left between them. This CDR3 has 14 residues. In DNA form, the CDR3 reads TGTGCCAGCAGTTTGGTTGGGGGCCTAGGGCCCCAGCATTTT. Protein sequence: CASSLVGGLGPQHF.

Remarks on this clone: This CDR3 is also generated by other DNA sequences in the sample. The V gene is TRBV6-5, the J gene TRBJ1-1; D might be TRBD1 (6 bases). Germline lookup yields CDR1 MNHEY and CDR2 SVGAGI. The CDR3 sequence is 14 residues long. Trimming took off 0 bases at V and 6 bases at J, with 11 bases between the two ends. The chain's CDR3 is CASSYSPGQPEAFF. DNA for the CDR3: TGTGCCAGCAGTTACTCACCGGGACAACCTGAAGCTTTCTTT.

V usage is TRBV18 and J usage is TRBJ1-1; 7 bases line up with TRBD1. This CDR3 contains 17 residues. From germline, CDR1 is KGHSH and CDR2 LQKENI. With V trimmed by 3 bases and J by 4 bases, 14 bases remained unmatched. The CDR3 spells CASSPASTYRGGTEAFF. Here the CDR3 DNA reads TGTGCCAGCTCACCTGCCTCCACGTACAGGGGAGGCACTGAAGCTTTCTTT.

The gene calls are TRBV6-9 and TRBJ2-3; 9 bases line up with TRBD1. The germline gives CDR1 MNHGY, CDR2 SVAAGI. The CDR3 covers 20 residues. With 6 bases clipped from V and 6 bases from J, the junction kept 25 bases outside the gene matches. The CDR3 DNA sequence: TGTGCCAGCAGCTGCGGGACAGGGTCGCATCGCTCACAGCGGTCGGATACGCAGTATTTT. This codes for CASSCGTGSHRSQRSDTQYF.

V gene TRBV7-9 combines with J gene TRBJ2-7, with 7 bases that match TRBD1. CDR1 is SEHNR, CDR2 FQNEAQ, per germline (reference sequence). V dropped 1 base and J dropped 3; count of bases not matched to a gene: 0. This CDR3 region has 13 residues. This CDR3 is CASSLDRGYEQYF. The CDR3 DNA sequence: TGTGCCAGCAGCTTAGACAGGGGCTACGAGCAGTACTTC.

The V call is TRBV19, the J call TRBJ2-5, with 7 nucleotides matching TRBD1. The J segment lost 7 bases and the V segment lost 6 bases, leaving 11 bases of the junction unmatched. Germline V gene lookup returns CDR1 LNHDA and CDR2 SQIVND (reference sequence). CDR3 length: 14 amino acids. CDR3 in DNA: TGTGCCAGTAGAGCCCGACAGGGCCCGTGGACCCAGTACTTC. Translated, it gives CASRARQGPWTQYF.

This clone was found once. CDR3 nucleotide sequence: TGTGCCAGCACTGACTCCTGGGGGCCTCAAGAGACCCAGTACTTC. Residues: CASTDSWGPQETQYF. This chain joins TRBV2 and TRBJ2-5, with a possible D match to TRBD1 (6 bases). CDR1 is SNHLY, CDR2 FYNNEI, per germline. The germline V and J ends were trimmed by 7 bases and 2 bases, with 17 bases remaining between them. CDR3 size: 15 residues.

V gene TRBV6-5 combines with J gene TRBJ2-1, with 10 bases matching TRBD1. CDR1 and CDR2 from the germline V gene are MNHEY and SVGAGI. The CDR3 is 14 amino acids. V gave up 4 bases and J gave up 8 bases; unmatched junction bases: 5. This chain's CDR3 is CASSSDRGLDEQFF. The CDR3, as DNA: TGTGCCAGCAGTTCGGACAGGGGGTTGGATGAGCAGTTCTTC.

CDR3 coding DNA: TGCGCCAGCAGTCAATCAGGGGAGGGCACTGAAGCTTTCTTT. The encoded protein is CASSQSGEGTEAFF. The rearrangement uses TRBV23-1 and TRBJ1-1; a possible D gene is TRBD1 (5 bases). TRBV23-1 is assigned to the ORF class and has an uncertain function. The CDR3 is made up of 14 amino acids. Trimming cost V 0 bases and J 4 bases, with 9 bases left between them.

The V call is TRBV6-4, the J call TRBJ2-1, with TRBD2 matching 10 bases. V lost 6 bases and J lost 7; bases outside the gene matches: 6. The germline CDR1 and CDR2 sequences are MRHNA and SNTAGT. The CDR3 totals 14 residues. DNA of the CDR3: TGTGCCAGCAGCCAAGCGGGAGGGCCTAATGAGCAGTTCTTC. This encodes CASSQAGGPNEQFF.

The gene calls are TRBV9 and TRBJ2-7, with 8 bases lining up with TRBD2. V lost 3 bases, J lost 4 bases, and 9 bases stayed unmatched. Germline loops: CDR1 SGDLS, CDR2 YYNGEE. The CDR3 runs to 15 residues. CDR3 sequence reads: CASSASGLGEYEQYF. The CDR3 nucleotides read TGTGCCAGCAGCGCCTCGGGACTAGGAGAATACGAGCAGTACTTC.

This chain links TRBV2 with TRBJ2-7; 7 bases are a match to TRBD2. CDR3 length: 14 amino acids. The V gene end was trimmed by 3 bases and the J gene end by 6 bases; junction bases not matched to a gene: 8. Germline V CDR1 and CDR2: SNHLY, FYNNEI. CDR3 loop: CASSDVGWGGEQYF. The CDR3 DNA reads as TGTGCCAGCAGTGACGTGGGATGGGGGGGCGAGCAGTACTTC.

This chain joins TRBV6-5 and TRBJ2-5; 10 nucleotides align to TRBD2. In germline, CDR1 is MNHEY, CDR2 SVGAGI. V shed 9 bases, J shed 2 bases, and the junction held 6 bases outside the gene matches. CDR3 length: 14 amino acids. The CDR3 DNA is TGTGCCAGTGGACTAGCGGTAGGACAAGAGACCCAGTACTTC. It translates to CASGLAVGQETQYF.

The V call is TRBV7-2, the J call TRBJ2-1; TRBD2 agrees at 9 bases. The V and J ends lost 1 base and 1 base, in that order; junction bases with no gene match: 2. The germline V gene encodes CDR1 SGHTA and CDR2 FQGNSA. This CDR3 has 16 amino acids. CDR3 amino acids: CASSLEAGGSYNEQFF. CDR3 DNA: TGTGCCAGCAGCTTAGAAGCGGGAGGTTCCTACAATGAGCAGTTCTTC. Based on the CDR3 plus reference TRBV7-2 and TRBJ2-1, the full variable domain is GAGVSQSPSNKVTEKGKDVELRCDPISGHTALYWYRQSLGQGLEFLIYFQGNSAPDKSGLPSDRFSAERTGGSVSTLTIQRTQQEDSAVYLCASSLEAGGSYNEQFFGPGTRLTVL.

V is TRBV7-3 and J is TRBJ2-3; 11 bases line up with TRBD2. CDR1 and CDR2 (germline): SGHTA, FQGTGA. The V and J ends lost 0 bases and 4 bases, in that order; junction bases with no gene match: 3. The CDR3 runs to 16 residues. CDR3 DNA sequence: TGTGCCAGCAGCTTAACGCTAGCGGGAGGTGCAGATACGCAGTATTTT. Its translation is CASSLTLAGGADTQYF.

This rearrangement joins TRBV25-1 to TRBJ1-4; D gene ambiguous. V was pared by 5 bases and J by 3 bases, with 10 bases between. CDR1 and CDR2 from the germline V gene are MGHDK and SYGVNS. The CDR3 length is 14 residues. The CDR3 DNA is TGTGCCAGCAGTCCACCGAGCTCTAATGAAAAACTGTTTTTT. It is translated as CASSPPSSNEKLFF.

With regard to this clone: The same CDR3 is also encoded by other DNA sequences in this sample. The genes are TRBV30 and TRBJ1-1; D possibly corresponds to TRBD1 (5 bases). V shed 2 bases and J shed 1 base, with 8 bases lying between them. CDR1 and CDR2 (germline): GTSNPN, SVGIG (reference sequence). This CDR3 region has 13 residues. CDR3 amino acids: CAWSSQGNTEAFF. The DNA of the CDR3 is TGTGCCTGGAGTTCCCAGGGGAACACTGAAGCTTTCTTT.

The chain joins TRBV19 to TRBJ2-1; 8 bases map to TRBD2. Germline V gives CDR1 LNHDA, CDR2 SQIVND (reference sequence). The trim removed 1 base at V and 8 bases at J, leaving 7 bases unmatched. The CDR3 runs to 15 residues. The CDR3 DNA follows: TGTGCCAGTAGTATAGCGGGAGGGCCTTACTATGAGCAGTTCTTC. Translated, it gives CASSIAGGPYYEQFF.